These 30 T cell receptor beta chains were all obtained from the same sample, sequenced in a study of OX40 agonist ivuxolimab in advanced cancers. Sequencing was performed with immunoSEQ multiplex PCR; in TCRdb, only in-frame clones are kept and a portion is missing. The data contain fewer than 95,000 clones, under 95% of them singletons. Here the sequenced sample was CD4+ or CD8+ T cells sorted from blood, taken in a trial of the OX40 agonist ivuxolimab. These receptors all stem from an adult with an advanced solid tumor such as melanoma, head and neck, liver or kidney cancer.

CDR3 sequence: CASTSLGEGRGIYEQYF. CDR3 DNA: TGTGCCAGCACCTCCTTAGGGGAAGGGCGGGGAATTTACGAGCAGTACTTC. The chain joins TRBV28 to TRBJ2-7; D might be TRBD2 (6 bases). Between the trimmed V and J ends, which lost 7 bases and 4 bases, there was a span of 26 bases. The germline V gene has CDR1 MDHEN and CDR2 SYDVKM. This CDR3 has 17 residues.

As for this clone: In the same sample, other DNA sequences code for this CDR3. V usage is TRBV5-1 and J usage is TRBJ2-7; D uncertain. CDR1 and CDR2 (germline): SGHRS, YFSETQ. V gave up 0 bases and J gave up 0 bases, with 4 bases separating them. The CDR3 length is 13 residues. As DNA, the CDR3 is TGCGCCAGCAGCTTGGCTTCCTCCTACGAGCAGTACTTC. It encodes CASSLASSYEQYF.

V and J are TRBV10-1 and TRBJ2-5; either TRBD1 or TRBD2 may fit D (6 bases each). Germline CDR1 reads WNHNN; CDR2 reads SYGVQD (reference sequence). The CDR3 is 14 residues long. V gave up 6 bases and J gave up 4 bases, with 15 bases separating them. The CDR3 region is CASRTGRLRETQYF. The DNA for the CDR3 is TGCGCCAGCAGAACAGGGAGGTTGAGAGAGACCCAGTACTTC.

The V and J genes are TRBV7-3 and TRBJ2-5, with D unclear. V lost 2 bases and J lost 2, with 9 bases in between. Germline-derived CDR1 and CDR2 are SGHTA and FQGTGA. The CDR3 sequence is 14 residues long. CDR3 sequence: CASSLGLVQETQYF. The CDR3 nucleotides are TGTGCCAGCAGCTTAGGGTTGGTACAAGAGACCCAGTACTTC.

In its sample, this clone was seen once. The J gene is TRBJ1-1, the V gene TRBV11-3; D is undetermined. CDR1 and CDR2 (germline): SGHNT, YENEEA. This CDR3 has 13 amino acids. Trimming shortened V by 5 bases and J by 1 base, and 8 bases separated the two germline ends. The CDR3 nucleotides are TGTGCCAGCAGCCCAAACCAGAACACTGAAGCTTTCTTT. This translates into CASSPNQNTEAFF.

The chain joins TRBV29-1 to TRBJ2-3; D is undetermined. CDR3 length: 10 residues. The germline CDR1 and CDR2 sequences are SQVTM and ANQGSEA. V was cut by 6 bases and J by 6 bases, with 7 bases left in between. CDR3 residues: CSVLEDTQYF. The CDR3 DNA is TGCAGCGTCCTAGAGGATACGCAGTATTTT.

This sequence joins TRBV11-2 and TRBJ2-7; 9 bases align to TRBD2. Germline loops: CDR1 SGHAT, CDR2 FQNNGV. CDR3 length equals 14 residues. After removal of 7 bases from V and 0 bases from J, the junction contained 4 bases not matched to a gene. The CDR3 coding sequence is TGTGCCAGCAACCTAGCGGGGAGCTCCTACGAGCAGTACTTC. Amino acids: CASNLAGSSYEQYF. Based on the CDR3 plus reference TRBV11-2 and TRBJ2-7, the full variable domain is EAGVAQSPRYKIIEKRQSVAFWCNPISGHATLYWYQQILGQGPKLLIQFQNNGVVDDSQLPKDRFSAERLKGVDSTLKIQPAKLEDSAVYLCASNLAGSSYEQYFGPGTRLTVT.

This clone was counted a few times. The rearrangement joins TRBV14 to TRBJ1-6; TRBD1 might be the D (6 bases). V gave up 2 bases and J gave up 5 bases, with 7 bases separating them. The CDR3 runs to 14 residues. CDR1 is SGHDN, CDR2 FVKESK, per germline. The CDR3 region has the DNA TGTGCCAGCAGCCAATACAGGGATAATTCACCCCTCCACTTT. Its translation is CASSQYRDNSPLHF. The full variable domain, completed using reference TRBV14 and TRBJ1-6, is EAGVTQFPSHSVIEKGQTVTLRCDPISGHDNLYWYRRVMGKEIKFLLHFVKESKQDESGMPNNRFLAERTGGTYSTLKVQPAELEDSGVYFCASSQYRDNSPLHFGNGTRLTVT.

This clone has a single count. The DNA for the CDR3 is TGTGCCTGGAGTCTGGGAAGCCCTCGGAGTGGCTACACCTTC. Residues: CAWSLGSPRSGYTF. The chain uses TRBV30 and TRBJ1-2, with no clear D. The length of the CDR3 is 14 residues. Trimming removed 2 bases at V and 7 bases at J, with 17 bases between. Looked up from germline, CDR1 is GTSNPN and CDR2 is SVGIG (reference sequence). The full variable domain, its missing parts supplied by reference TRBV30 and TRBJ1-2, is SQTIHQWPATLVQPVGSPLSLECTVEGTSNPNLYWYRQAAGRGLQLLFYSVGIGQISSEVPQNLSASRPQDRQFILSSKKLLLSDSGFYLCAWSLGSPRSGYTFGSGTRLTVV.

The rearrangement links TRBV19 to TRBJ2-2; 7 bases match TRBD1. Losses at the gene ends were 6 bases for V and 6 bases for J; bases not matched to a gene: 10. The V gene's germline CDR1 is LNHDA and CDR2 SQIVND (reference sequence). CDR3 size: 15 residues. The CDR3 spells CASREQGLSSGELFF. CDR3 nucleotides: TGTGCCAGTAGGGAACAGGGGCTTAGTTCCGGGGAGCTGTTTTTT. The whole variable domain, filled in from reference TRBV19 and TRBJ2-2, reads DGGITQSPKYLFRKEGQNVTLSCEQNLNHDAMYWYRQDPGQGLRLIYYSQIVNDFQKGDIAEGYSVSREKKESFPLTVTSAQKNPTAFYLCASREQGLSSGELFFGEGSRLTVL.

The chain combines TRBV6-6 with TRBJ1-5; D is unclear. This CDR3 is 12 amino acids long. Between the trimmed V and J ends, which lost 7 bases and 7 bases, there was a span of 11 bases. In germline, CDR1 is MNHNY, CDR2 SVGAGI (reference sequence). Here the CDR3 DNA reads TGTGCCAGCACTCAAGGGTGGCAGCCCCAGCATTTT. Its translation: CASTQGWQPQHF.

This rearrangement joins TRBV19 to TRBJ1-1; possibly TRBD1 for D (6 bases). The CDR3 length is 15 residues. Germline CDR1 is LNHDA and CDR2 is SQIVND (reference sequence). V lost 0 bases and J lost 3, with 11 bases in between. The CDR3 DNA reads TGTGCCAGTAGTATAGATGGGGGGCAGGACACTGAAGCTTTCTTT. Residues: CASSIDGGQDTEAFF.

In DNA form, the CDR3 reads TGTGCCAGTAGCGGACAGGGGTTGTCTGAAGCTTTCTTT. Amino acids: CASSGQGLSEAFF. The chain employs TRBV19 and TRBJ1-1; 9 bases align to TRBD1. The CDR3 is 13 amino acids. After removal of 6 bases from V and 6 bases from J, the junction contained 5 bases not matched to a gene. Germline CDR1 is LNHDA and CDR2 is SQIVND (reference sequence).

This chain uses TRBV11-2 with TRBJ1-1; D uncertain. CDR1 and CDR2 from the germline V gene are SGHAT and FQNNGV. CDR3 size: 11 residues. Trimming took 7 bases from V and 0 from J, leaving 3 bases between them. The CDR3 loop is CASNMNTEAFF. The CDR3 DNA is TGTGCCAGCAATATGAACACTGAAGCTTTCTTT.

The rearrangement uses TRBV6-6 and TRBJ1-6; a possible D gene is TRBD1 (5 bases). The CDR3 sequence is 14 residues long. Per germline, CDR1 MNHNY and CDR2 SVGAGI (reference sequence). V was cut by 8 bases and J by 7 bases, with 15 bases left in between. CDR3 nucleotides: TGTGCCAGCGTTAGCCAGGGCCGCAATTCACCCCTCCACTTT. Its translation: CASVSQGRNSPLHF.

For this clone: Other DNA sequences from this sample encode an identical CDR3 as well. The CDR3 nucleotides read TGTGCCAGCAGCTTTCTGCCCACTAGCGGGAGAGCAGATACGCAGTATTTT. Translation gives CASSFLPTSGRADTQYF. The chain carries TRBV7-2 and TRBJ2-3; 11 nucleotides agree with TRBD2. The CDR3 extends over 17 amino acids. Germline CDR1 is SGHTA and CDR2 is FQGNSA. With 3 bases clipped from V and 4 bases from J, the junction kept 9 bases outside the gene matches.

The J gene is TRBJ2-1, the V gene TRBV11-3; a possible D gene is TRBD2 (5 bases). This CDR3 region has 13 residues. V was clipped by 5 bases and J by 5 bases, with 10 bases between them. Germline assignment: CDR1 SGHNT and CDR2 YENEEA. The CDR3 loop is CASSGGPHNEQFF. CDR3 in DNA: TGTGCCAGCAGCGGAGGTCCGCACAATGAGCAGTTCTTC.

The rearrangement uses TRBV7-2 and TRBJ1-2; a weak D match, TRBD1 (6 bases). The V end lost 5 bases, the J end lost 8 bases, and 18 bases lay between the germline ends. The germline V gene has CDR1 SGHTA and CDR2 FQGNSA. The CDR3 sequence is 14 residues long. The CDR3 loop reads CASSTQGTALGYTF. CDR3 in DNA: TGTGCCAGCAGCACCCAGGGGACTGCCCTAGGCTACACCTTC.

The chain has TRBV5-6 and TRBJ2-7; 11 bases line up with TRBD1. Germline CDR1 SGHDT, CDR2 YYEEEE. V trimming: 5 bases; J trimming: 9 bases; junction bases outside the gene matches: 10. The length of the CDR3 is 14 residues. CDR3 residues: CASRSGTGGERQYF. CDR3 DNA sequence: TGTGCCAGCAGGTCCGGGACAGGGGGTGAGAGGCAGTACTTC.

The J gene is TRBJ1-1, the V gene TRBV6-6, with D possibly matching TRBD1 (6 bases). This CDR3 spans 13 amino acids. The germline V gene encodes CDR1 MNHNY and CDR2 SVGAGI (reference sequence). CDR3 DNA sequence: TGTGTACGCTGGGGGGGCCCGAACACTGAAGCTTTCTTT. Its translation: CVRWGGPNTEAFF.

This chain joins TRBV2 and TRBJ2-7; 11 bases are a match to TRBD2. Germline CDR1 reads SNHLY; CDR2 reads FYNNEI. The CDR3 has 14 residues. After removal of 10 bases from V and 2 bases from J, the junction contained 7 bases not matched to a gene. As DNA, the CDR3 is TGTGCCACGAACTTAGCGGGAGGGGCCTACGAGCAGTACTTC. Its translation is CATNLAGGAYEQYF.

J is TRBJ2-5 and V is TRBV11-2; D remains unclear. Germline assignment: CDR1 SGHAT and CDR2 FQNNGV. The CDR3 length is 12 residues. Trimming cost V 3 bases and J 5 bases, with 7 bases left between them. The CDR3 DNA sequence: TGTGCCAGCAGCTTGGGCAGGGAGACCCAGTACTTC. The encoded protein is CASSLGRETQYF.

The gene calls are TRBV7-2 and TRBJ1-3; D unresolved. Germline V lookup: CDR1 SGHTA, CDR2 FQGNSA. Trimming took off 3 bases at V and 6 bases at J, with 6 bases between the two ends. CDR3 length equals 12 residues. The CDR3: CASSLDENTIYF. The CDR3 DNA is TGTGCCAGCAGCTTGGATGAAAACACCATATATTTT.

The rearrangement links TRBV7-2 to TRBJ2-3, with D possibly TRBD1 on 6 matching bases. V was trimmed by 1 base and J by 4 bases, leaving 15 bases between them. CDR1 is SGHTA, CDR2 FQGNSA, per germline. The length of the CDR3 is 16 residues. CDR3 in DNA: TGTGCCAGCAGCTTAGACACAGGGACCCCCCCAGATACGCAGTATTTT. This encodes CASSLDTGTPPDTQYF.

CDR3 bases: TGTGCCAGCAGGGTTTACCCCCAAGAGACCCAGTACTTC. It specifies CASRVYPQETQYF. V usage is TRBV5-4 and J usage is TRBJ2-5; D is unresolved. This CDR3 is built from 13 residues. V was pared by 5 bases and J by 1 base, with 9 bases between. CDR1 and CDR2 (germline): SGHNT, YYREEE (reference sequence).

This chain connects TRBV19 to TRBJ2-5; no firm D call. The CDR3 consists of 16 residues. V shed 0 bases and J shed 1 base, with 12 bases lying between them. Germline loops: CDR1 LNHDA, CDR2 SQIVND (reference sequence). The DNA of the CDR3 is TGTGCCAGTAGTATAGATAGGGCGGATTCCCAAGAGACCCAGTACTTC. It specifies CASSIDRADSQETQYF.

The chain uses TRBV4-2 and TRBJ2-2, with D hard to call. CDR3 length: 14 residues. Germline CDR1 and CDR2: LGHNA and YNFKEQ. The V gene lost 1 base and the J gene lost 3 bases, with 6 bases spanning the gap. CDR3 loop: CASSQGGYTGELFF. CDR3 DNA sequence: TGTGCCAGCAGCCAAGGGGGTTACACCGGGGAGCTGTTTTTT.

This clone was recorded once. The chain links TRBV5-1 to TRBJ2-1; 12 nucleotides match TRBD2. V shed 3 bases and J 4 bases; nucleotides not matched to a gene: 5. This CDR3 region has 16 residues. The V gene's germline CDR1 is SGHRS and CDR2 YFSETQ. The CDR3: CASSWGTSGPYNEQFF. Written as DNA, the CDR3 is TGCGCCAGCAGCTGGGGGACTAGCGGGCCTTACAATGAGCAGTTCTTC.

The chain links TRBV18 to TRBJ1-2; D perhaps matches TRBD1 (5 bases). CDR1 and CDR2 from the germline V gene are KGHSH and LQKENI. The V end was cut by 3 bases, the J end by 8 bases, with 22 bases between. The CDR3 runs 16 residues. CDR3 coding DNA: TGTGCCAGCTCACCTTCCGGGACCCCAGGCCGAGAAGGCTACACCTTC. This gives the protein CASSPSGTPGREGYTF.

The CDR3 is CASSFPNQETQYF. The CDR3, as DNA: TGTGCCAGCAGCTTTCCCAACCAAGAGACCCAGTACTTC. This chain uses TRBV7-2 with TRBJ2-5; no clear D. Trimming shortened V by 3 bases and J by 0 bases, and 5 bases separated the two germline ends. This CDR3 contains 13 residues. Germline CDR1 and CDR2: SGHTA and FQGNSA.